These T cell receptor beta chains were read from a single sample in a study of blood T cell repertoires in COVID-19. TCRdb's table, derived via immunoSEQ multiplex PCR, lists solely in-frame clones and lacks some. The sample consists of over 60,000 clones, about nine tenths of them appearing once. Sequenced material: peripheral blood. These receptors came from a man in his 70s with active or convalescent COVID-19. Both conserved end residues are part of each CDR3. D genes are given only for firm matches. A row's size may be missing; if present it is once, few, many or a size class.

size,V,J,D,DNA,CDR3
once,TRBV18,TRBJ2-2,.,TGTGCCAGCTCACCCGCCACAGGAGTCACCGGGGAGCTGTTTTTT,CASSPATGVTGELFF
.,TRBV28,TRBJ1-5,.,TGTGCCATCCACCCTGGACAGACTCTCCTCCATCAGCCCCAGCATTTT,CAIHPGQTLLHQPQHF
.,TRBV5-1,TRBJ1-6,.,TGCGCCAGCAGCGTACAGGGTGGGGATTCACCCCTCCACTTT,CASSVQGGDSPLHF
.,TRBV11-2,TRBJ2-5,.,TGTGCCAGCAGCCCAATACAGGGTGGCGAGACCCAGTACTTC,CASSPIQGGETQYF
.,TRBV28,TRBJ1-4,.,TGTGCCAGCAGCACAAACAGGGTGGGTGAAAAACTGTTTTTT,CASSTNRVGEKLFF
.,TRBV4-2,TRBJ1-6,TRBD1,TGTGCCAGCAGCCAAGATCGGGACAGGGCTTCACCCCTCCACTTT,CASSQDRDRASPLHF
.,TRBV27,TRBJ2-7,.,TGTGCCAGCAGTTCTACCTCCTACGAGCAGTACTTC,CASSSTSYEQYF
few,TRBV23-1,TRBJ1-1,.,TGCGCCAGCAGTCAATCAGTCCCGGGAGGGGCCACTGAAGCTTTCTTT,CASSQSVPGGATEAFF
.,TRBV7-3,TRBJ1-1,TRBD1,TGTGCCAGCAGCGTCGGGACAGACACTGAAGCTTTCTTT,CASSVGTDTEAFF
once,TRBV6-5,TRBJ2-7,.,TGTGCCAGCAGTTATAGGGGGGGTTACGAGCAGTACTTC,CASSYRGGYEQYF
.,TRBV28,TRBJ1-3,.,TGTGCCAGCAGCACAAACAGGGCGCTATATTTT,CASSTNRALYF
.,TRBV28,TRBJ2-3,.,TGTGCCAGCAGTCCAGGGGGCACAGATACGCAGTATTTT,CASSPGGTDTQYF
.,TRBV5-6,TRBJ1-1,TRBD1,TGTGCCAGCAGATTCTCACCCGACAGGGACACTGAAGCTTTCTTT,CASRFSPDRDTEAFF
.,TRBV11-2,TRBJ1-6,.,TGTGCCAGCAGCTTAGACAGGGGTGGAATAGGATCACCCCTCCACTTT,CASSLDRGGIGSPLHF
.,TRBV4-2,TRBJ2-5,TRBD2,TGTGCCAGCAGCCGCGGAGCTTCTAGCGGCCAAGAGACCCAGTACTTC,CASSRGASSGQETQYF
.,TRBV7-8,TRBJ2-7,.,TGTGCCAGCAGCGTGGGGACACTAAAAGAGCAGTACTTC,CASSVGTLKEQYF
many,TRBV19,TRBJ1-2,.,TGTGCCAGTAGTATTGGGACGGGAGACTATGGCTACACCTTC,CASSIGTGDYGYTF
.,TRBV19,TRBJ1-6,.,TGTGCCAGTAGTTTCAGCCCCGGACAGAGGAAAAATTCACCCCTCCACTTT,CASSFSPGQRKNSPLHF
.,TRBV30,TRBJ2-3,TRBD2,TGTGCCTGGAGGGGACTAGCTTTGACAGATACGCAGTATTTT,CAWRGLALTDTQYF
few,TRBV14,TRBJ2-1,TRBD2,TGTGCCAGCAGCCTCACTAGCGGAACCTACAATGAGCAGTTCTTC,CASSLTSGTYNEQFF
.,TRBV5-1,TRBJ1-1,.,TGCGCCAGCAGCTTGGCTTTCGGAGTAACAATGAACACTGAAGCTTTCTTT,CASSLAFGVTMNTEAFF
.,TRBV11-2,TRBJ1-6,TRBD1,TGTGCCAGCACGGCATCCGGGACAGTTTTATTATCACCCCTCCACTTT,CASTASGTVLLSPLHF
.,TRBV6-5,TRBJ1-4,.,TGTGCCAGCAGTCCAGGGGATGCAACTAATGAAAAACTGTTTTTT,CASSPGDATNEKLFF
.,TRBV2,TRBJ2-4,.,TGTGCCAGCAGTGATTTCTATCTAGCCAAAAACATTCAGTACTTC,CASSDFYLAKNIQYF
.,TRBV18,TRBJ2-7,.,TGTGCCAGCTCACCACCAGTCAGGGAGGACGAGCAGTACTTC,CASSPPVREDEQYF
.,TRBV7-2,TRBJ2-6,.,TGTGCCAGCAGTTCACAGGGTGCTGGGGCCAACGTCCTGACTTTC,CASSSQGAGANVLTF
.,TRBV5-5,TRBJ1-1,TRBD1,TGTGCCAGCAGCCTCCGACAGGGAGAGTTCTCTGAAGCTTTCTTT,CASSLRQGEFSEAFF
.,TRBV27,TRBJ2-2,TRBD2,TGTGCCAGCAAAAACGGCGGGAGCCACACCGGGGAGCTGTTTTTT,CASKNGGSHTGELFF
.,TRBV28,TRBJ2-5,.,TGTGCCAGCAGTTTATTCTTAAGGGGCTCTGCGGAGACCCAGTACTTC,CASSLFLRGSAETQYF
.,TRBV10-2,TRBJ2-3,TRBD2,TGCGCCAGCAGGATAGCGGGAACGGATACGCAGTATTTT,CASRIAGTDTQYF
.,TRBV11-3,TRBJ2-5,.,TGTGCCAGCAGCTTAGGACTGAAAGAGACCCAGTACTTC,CASSLGLKETQYF
.,TRBV18,TRBJ2-7,TRBD2,TGTGCCAGCAGCCCAGGGACAGGAACTAGCGGGAGAAGTTACGAGCAGTACTTC,CASSPGTGTSGRSYEQYF
.,TRBV25-1,TRBJ2-1,.,TGTGCCAGCAGTGAATTCGGTAGTGGCAATGAGCAGTTCTTC,CASSEFGSGNEQFF
.,TRBV24-1,TRBJ2-5,.,TGTGCCACCAGTGATGGGGGGACAGAAAGACAAGAGACCCAGTACTTC,CATSDGGTERQETQYF
.,TRBV11-3,TRBJ2-7,.,TGTGCCAGCAGCCCAGGACTTTCGGGAGATGTGCAGTACTTC,CASSPGLSGDVQYF
.,TRBV19,TRBJ1-1,.,TGTGCCAGTAGTATTGGCCCGATTTACATGAACACTGAAGCTTTCTTT,CASSIGPIYMNTEAFF
once,TRBV30,TRBJ1-1,.,TGTGCCTGGCAAGAAGAGGCGAACACTGAAGCTTTCTTT,CAWQEEANTEAFF
.,TRBV6-1,TRBJ2-7,.,TGTGCCAGCAGTGAAATAACAGGGTACGAGCAGTACTTC,CASSEITGYEQYF
.,TRBV6-2/TRBV6-3,TRBJ2-7,TRBD2,TGTGCCAGCAGTCTCCGTGTGGGGGGGGTCTACGAGCAGTACTTC,CASSLRVGGVYEQYF
.,TRBV28,TRBJ1-3,.,TGTGCCAGCAGTCCGGGCGGGACCCCAACGTACACCATATATTTT,CASSPGGTPTYTIYF
.,TRBV5-5,TRBJ2-7,TRBD1,TGTGCCAGCAGCTACGGACAGGACTCCTACGAGCAGTACTTC,CASSYGQDSYEQYF
.,TRBV6-5,TRBJ2-1,.,TGTGCCAGCAGTTACTCGAACAGGGGAGGTTACAATGAGCAGTTCTTC,CASSYSNRGGYNEQFF
.,TRBV19,TRBJ1-2,.,TGTGCCAGTAGTATAGGCAACAGGGTGGAAGCTGGCTACACCTTC,CASSIGNRVEAGYTF
few,TRBV29-1,TRBJ1-2,TRBD1,TGCAGCATAGGACAGGGTAGTGGCTACACCTTC,CSIGQGSGYTF
.,TRBV6-1,TRBJ1-2,TRBD1,TGTGCCAGCAGTGAAGTGCTTACAGGGGGCAGTGGCTACACCTTC,CASSEVLTGGSGYTF
.,TRBV5-4,TRBJ2-1,.,TGTGCCAGCAGCGGGGGGGACATAACTTCATGGAATGAGCAGTTCTTC,CASSGGDITSWNEQFF
.,TRBV5-5,TRBJ2-7,TRBD1,TGTGCCAGCAGCTGGGGACAGGGGAGTGAGCAGTACTTC,CASSWGQGSEQYF
.,TRBV5-6,TRBJ2-3,TRBD2,TGTGCCAGCGAAGCCCGGCGGGCGGGAGGGAGAGATACGCAGTATTTT,CASEARRAGGRDTQYF
.,TRBV6-5,TRBJ1-6,.,TGTGCCAGCGGTAGTTACGTAGACAGCAGTTCACCCCTCCACTTT,CASGSYVDSSSPLHF
.,TRBV5-1,TRBJ2-1,TRBD2,TGCGCCAGCAGCTTGGGGACTAGCCTTTATGAGCAGTTCTTC,CASSLGTSLYEQFF
.,TRBV2,TRBJ1-5,.,TGTGCCAGCAGTGAAGGCACAGGGTTATATAGCAATCAGCCCCAGCATTTT,CASSEGTGLYSNQPQHF
.,TRBV10-3,TRBJ2-7,.,TGTGCCATCAGTCAGGCAGGGCAATCCTACGAGCAGTACTTC,CAISQAGQSYEQYF
.,TRBV7-2,TRBJ2-5,.,TGTGCCACTACTGGAGGACCAGAGACCCAGTACTTC,CATTGGPETQYF
.,TRBV5-4,TRBJ1-2,.,TGTGCCAGCAGCTTACAGGGTAACTATGGCTACACCTTC,CASSLQGNYGYTF
once,TRBV9,TRBJ2-1,TRBD2,TGTGCCAGCAGCTCCCCTAGCGGGAGGGCCCAGGTTGAGCAGTTCTTC,CASSSPSGRAQVEQFF
once,TRBV7-3,TRBJ2-7,.,TGTGCCAGCAGCTTCGGACCGGGAGAGGTCGAGCAGTACTTC,CASSFGPGEVEQYF
.,TRBV21-1,TRBJ1-3,.,TGTGCCAGCCGGGGACAGAGCGACTCTGGAAACACCATATATTTT,CASRGQSDSGNTIYF
.,TRBV20-1,TRBJ1-1,TRBD1,TGCAGCCTAGACAGGGACGGTTTGGCTTTCTTT,CSLDRDGLAFF
.,TRBV5-1,TRBJ2-2,TRBD2,TGCGCCAGCAGCTTGGAGGCTAGCGGGAGCGGGGAGCTGTTTTTT,CASSLEASGSGELFF
.,TRBV2,TRBJ2-1,.,TGTGCCAGCAGGAGGACGGGAATCTACGAGGAGCAGTTCTTC,CASRRTGIYEEQFF